This TCR beta chain is drawn from a study of blood T cell repertoires in COVID-19. Study summary: Some COVID-19 samples were acute and others convalescent; all came from the United States, Italy and Spain. PBMCs, B-cell-depleted T cells, or T cells provided the cDNA or gDNA that made up the material.

The CDR3 has 15 residues. The germline gives CDR1 LGHNA, CDR2 YNFKEQ. V shed 1 base and J shed 0 bases, with 9 bases lying between them. The authors' processing: Amplified reference gene primers provided the basis for estimating nucleated cell counts. Only in-frame clones appear in the TCRdb table, and some are missing; sequencing was by immunoSEQ multiplex PCR. V, J and clone size are those of that table, while D and trimming were read from the DNA. The sample contains tens of thousands of clones, approximately 90% of which appear only once. The origin of this receptor is a woman aged 35 to 49 with active COVID-19. The sample taken for sequencing was peripheral blood. The J gene is TRBJ1-2, the V gene TRBV4-2, with D perhaps matching TRBD1 (5 bases). The DNA for the CDR3 is TGTGCCAGCAGCCAAGTCGAAGGGGCTAACTATGGCTACACCTTC. Translation gives CASSQVEGANYGYTF.